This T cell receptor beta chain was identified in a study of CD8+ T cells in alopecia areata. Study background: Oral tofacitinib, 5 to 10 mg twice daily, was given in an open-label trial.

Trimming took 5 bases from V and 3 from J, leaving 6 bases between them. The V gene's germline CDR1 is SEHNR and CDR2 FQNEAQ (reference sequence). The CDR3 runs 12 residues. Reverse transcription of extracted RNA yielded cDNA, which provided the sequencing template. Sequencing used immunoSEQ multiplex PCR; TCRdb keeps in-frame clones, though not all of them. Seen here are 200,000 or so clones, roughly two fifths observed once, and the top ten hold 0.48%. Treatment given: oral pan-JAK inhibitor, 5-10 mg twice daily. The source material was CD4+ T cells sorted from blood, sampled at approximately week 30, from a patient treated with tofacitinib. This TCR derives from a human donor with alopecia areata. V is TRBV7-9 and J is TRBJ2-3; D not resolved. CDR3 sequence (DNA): TGTGCCAGCAGCGGGGAAACAGATACGCAGTATTTT. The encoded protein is CASSGETDTQYF.